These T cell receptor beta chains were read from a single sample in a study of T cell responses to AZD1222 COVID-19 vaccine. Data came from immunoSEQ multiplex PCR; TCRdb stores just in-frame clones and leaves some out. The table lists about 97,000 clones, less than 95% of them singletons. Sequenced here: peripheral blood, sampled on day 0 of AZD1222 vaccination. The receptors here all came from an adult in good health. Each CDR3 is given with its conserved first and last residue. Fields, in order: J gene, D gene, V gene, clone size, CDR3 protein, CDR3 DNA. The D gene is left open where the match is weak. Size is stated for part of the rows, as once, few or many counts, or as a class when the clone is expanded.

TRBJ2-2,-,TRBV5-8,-,CASSLVVSGLDTGELFF,TGTGCCAGCAGCTTGGTAGTTTCGGGGCTGGACACCGGGGAGCTGTTTTTT
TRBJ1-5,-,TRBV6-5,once,CASRTAGRQPQHF,TGTGCCAGCAGGACGGCAGGGCGACAGCCCCAGCATTTT
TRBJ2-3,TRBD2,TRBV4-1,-,CASSGGLADTQYF,TGCGCCAGCAGCGGGGGACTAGCAGATACGCAGTATTTT
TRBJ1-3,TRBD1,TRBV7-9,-,CASSSGQGKARSSGNTIYF,TGTGCCAGCAGCTCGGGACAGGGTAAGGCCAGAAGCTCTGGAAACACCATATATTTT
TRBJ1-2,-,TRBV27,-,CASSLSGAYGYTF,TGTGCCAGCAGTTTATCAGGGGCCTATGGCTACACCTTC
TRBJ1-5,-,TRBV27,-,CASSFSNQPQHF,TGTGCCAGCAGTTTCAGCAATCAGCCCCAGCATTTT
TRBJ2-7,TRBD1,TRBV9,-,CASSRQGVSYEQYF,TGTGCCAGCAGCCGACAGGGGGTGTCCTACGAGCAGTACTTC
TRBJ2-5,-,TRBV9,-,CASSVRGETQYF,TGTGCCAGCAGCGTACGTGGAGAGACCCAGTACTTC
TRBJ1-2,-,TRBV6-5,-,CASSYRFQGPSYGYTF,TGTGCCAGCAGTTATCGGTTCCAGGGGCCCAGCTATGGCTACACCTTC
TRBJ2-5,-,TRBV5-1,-,CASSFQVGQETQYF,TGCGCCAGCAGCTTCCAGGTGGGCCAAGAGACCCAGTACTTC
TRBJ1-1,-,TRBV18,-,CASSLGTAAEAFF,TGTGCCAGCTCCTTAGGGACTGCCGCTGAAGCTTTCTTT
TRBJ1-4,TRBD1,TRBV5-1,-,CASSLAGAGGEKLFF,TGCGCCAGCAGCTTGGCCGGAGCAGGGGGTGAAAAACTGTTTTTT
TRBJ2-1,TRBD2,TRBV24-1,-,CATSDSGTSANNEQFF,TGTGCCACCAGTGATTCCGGGACTAGCGCTAACAATGAGCAGTTCTTC
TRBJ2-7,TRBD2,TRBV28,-,CASSSPGLAGGSEQYF,TGTGCCAGCAGCTCCCCTGGGCTAGCGGGGGGAAGCGAGCAGTACTTC
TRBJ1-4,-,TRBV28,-,CATFGATNEKLFF,TGTGCCACCTTCGGGGCAACTAATGAAAAACTGTTTTTT
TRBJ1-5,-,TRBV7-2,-,CASSQTGISNQPQHF,TGTGCCAGCAGCCAAACCGGGATTAGCAATCAGCCCCAGCATTTT
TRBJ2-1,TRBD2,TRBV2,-,CASSGTSGGMVEQFF,TGTGCCAGCAGCGGGACTAGCGGGGGTATGGTTGAGCAGTTCTTC
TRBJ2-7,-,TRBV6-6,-,CASSYGPIEQYF,TGTGCCAGCAGTTACGGTCCTATAGAGCAGTACTTC
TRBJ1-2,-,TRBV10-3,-,CASNHPRGEGNYGYTF,TGTGCCAGCAACCACCCCCGAGGCGAGGGAAACTATGGCTACACCTTC
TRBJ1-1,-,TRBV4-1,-,CASSQDREGNTEAFF,TGCGCCAGCAGCCAAGACAGGGAGGGGAACACTGAAGCTTTCTTT
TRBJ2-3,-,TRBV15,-,CATSGDEGLTDTQYF,TGTGCCACCAGCGGGGACGAGGGCCTCACAGATACGCAGTATTTT
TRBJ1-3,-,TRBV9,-,CASSGEGNTIYF,TGTGCCAGCAGCGGGGAGGGAAACACCATATATTTT
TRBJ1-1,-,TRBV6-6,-,CASSYSGRTEAFF,TGTGCCAGCAGTTACTCTGGGCGTACTGAAGCTTTCTTT
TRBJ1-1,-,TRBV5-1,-,CASSPGGPGTEAFF,TGCGCCAGCAGCCCGGGGGGGCCAGGCACTGAAGCTTTCTTT
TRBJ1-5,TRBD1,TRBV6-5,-,CASARTGGQEPQHF,TGTGCCAGTGCTCGGACAGGTGGCCAGGAGCCCCAGCATTTT
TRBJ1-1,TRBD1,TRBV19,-,CASSIPRDSRNTEAFF,TGTGCCAGTAGTATTCCGCGGGACAGTAGGAACACTGAAGCTTTCTTT
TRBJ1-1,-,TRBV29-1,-,CSVEEQNTEAFF,TGCAGCGTTGAGGAGCAGAACACTGAAGCTTTCTTT